The present T cell receptor beta chain was sequenced within a study of Ad26.COV2.S vaccination and SARS-CoV-2 variants. Measured with immunoSEQ multiplex PCR; TCRdb has only the in-frame clones, and not every one. The repertoire holds 350,000 to 500,000 clones, with 89% as singletons. Indicated treatment: about 20 received Ad26.COV2.S at low or high dose, single or two shots; about 5 received placebo; per-sample allocation not given. Sampling took place 63 days after the first vaccine or placebo injection. Germline V CDR1 and CDR2: MNHEY, SMNVEV (reference sequence). The CDR3 consists of 16 residues. Trimming removed 5 bases at V and 8 bases at J, with 24 bases between. This clone appeared a few times.

The chain joins TRBV27 to TRBJ1-2; tentative D call: TRBD1 (5 bases). The TCR comes from a person between 18 and 65 years old who received the Ad26.COV2.S COVID-19 vaccine or a placebo. Sequences were derived from peripheral blood, sampled in a trial of Ad26.COV2.S vaccine versus placebo. CDR3 DNA sequence: TGTGCCAGCAGTCGGGGAAGCAGGGAAGTACTAGGGGGCTACACCTTC. Amino acids: CASSRGSREVLGGYTF.